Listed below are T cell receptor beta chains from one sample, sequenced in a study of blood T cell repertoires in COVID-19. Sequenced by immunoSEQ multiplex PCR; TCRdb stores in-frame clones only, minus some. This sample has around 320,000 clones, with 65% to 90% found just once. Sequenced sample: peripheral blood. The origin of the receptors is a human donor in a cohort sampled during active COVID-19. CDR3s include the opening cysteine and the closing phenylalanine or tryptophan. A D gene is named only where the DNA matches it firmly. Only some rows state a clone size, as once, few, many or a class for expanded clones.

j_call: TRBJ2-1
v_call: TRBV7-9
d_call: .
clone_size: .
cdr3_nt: TGTGCCAGCAGCTTAGCGAGGTCTAGAGGGCAGTTCTTC
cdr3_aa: CASSLARSRGQFF

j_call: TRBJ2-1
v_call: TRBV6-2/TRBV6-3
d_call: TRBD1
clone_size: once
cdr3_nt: TGTGCCAGCAGTCGACAGGGAGTGAATGAGCAGTTCTTC
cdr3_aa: CASSRQGVNEQFF

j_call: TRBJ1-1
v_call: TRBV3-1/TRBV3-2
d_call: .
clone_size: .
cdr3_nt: TGTGCCAGCAGCCCGCGGGCAGGTTTGAACACTGAAGCTTTCTTT
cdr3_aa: CASSPRAGLNTEAFF

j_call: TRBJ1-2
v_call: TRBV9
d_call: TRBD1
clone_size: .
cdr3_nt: TGTGCCAGCAGCACCCGACAGGGTGAATACACCTTC
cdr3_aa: CASSTRQGEYTF

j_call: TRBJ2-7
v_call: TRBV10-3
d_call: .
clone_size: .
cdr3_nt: TGTGCCATCAGTGATAGCCCCTCGTCCCCCTACGAGCAGTACTTC
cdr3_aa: CAISDSPSSPYEQYF

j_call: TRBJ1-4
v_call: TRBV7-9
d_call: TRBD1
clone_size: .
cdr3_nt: TGTGCCAGCAGCTTAGGTTTCCCAGGGGGTGAAAAACTGTTTTTT
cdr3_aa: CASSLGFPGGEKLFF

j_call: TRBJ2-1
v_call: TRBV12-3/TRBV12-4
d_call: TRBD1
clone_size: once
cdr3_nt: TGTGCCAGCAGACAGACAGGGAAGAAGCAGTTCTTC
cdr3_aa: CASRQTGKKQFF

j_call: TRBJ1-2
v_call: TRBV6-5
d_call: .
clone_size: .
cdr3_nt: TGTGCCAGCACTGTCATGAGTGGCTACACCTTC
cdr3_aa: CASTVMSGYTF

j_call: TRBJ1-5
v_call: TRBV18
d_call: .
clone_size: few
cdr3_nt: TGTGCCAGCTCACCCCTCATGGTCACAGGCAATCAGCCCCAGCATTTT
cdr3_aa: CASSPLMVTGNQPQHF

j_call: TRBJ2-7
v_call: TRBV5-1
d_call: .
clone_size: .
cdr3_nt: TGCGCCAGCAGCTTGAGCACTATCTACGAGCAGTACTTC
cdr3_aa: CASSLSTIYEQYF

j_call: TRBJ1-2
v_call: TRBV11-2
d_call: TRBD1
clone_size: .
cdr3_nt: TGTGCCAGCAGCGCTTTACGGACAGGGGCCGTCTATGGCTACACCTTC
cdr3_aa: CASSALRTGAVYGYTF

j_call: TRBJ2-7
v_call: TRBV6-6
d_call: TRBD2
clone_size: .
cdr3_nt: TGTGCCAGCAGTTTACAATGGGGGGGCGAGCAGTACTTC
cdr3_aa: CASSLQWGGEQYF

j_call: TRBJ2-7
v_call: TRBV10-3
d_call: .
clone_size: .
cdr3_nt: TGTGCCATCAGTGAACGGGACACCTACGAGCAGTACTTC
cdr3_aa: CAISERDTYEQYF

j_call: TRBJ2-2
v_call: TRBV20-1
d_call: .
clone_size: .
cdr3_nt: TGCAGTGCTAGTACGCAGACGAACACCGGGGAGCTGTTTTTT
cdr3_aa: CSASTQTNTGELFF

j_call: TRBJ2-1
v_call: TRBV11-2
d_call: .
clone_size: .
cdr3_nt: TGTGCCAGCAGCTTAGAGTCGGGTGGCGAGCAGTTCTTC
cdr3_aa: CASSLESGGEQFF

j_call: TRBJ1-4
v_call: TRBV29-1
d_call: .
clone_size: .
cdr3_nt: TGCAGCGTTGTAACAGGCCATGAAAAACTGTTTTTT
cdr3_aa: CSVVTGHEKLFF

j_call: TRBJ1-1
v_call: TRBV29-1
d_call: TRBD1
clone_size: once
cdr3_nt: TGCAGCGTTGTTAGACAGGGAGTGACTGAAGCTTTCTTT
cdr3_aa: CSVVRQGVTEAFF

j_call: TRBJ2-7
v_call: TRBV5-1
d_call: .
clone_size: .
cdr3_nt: TGCGCCAGCAGCGAGGGACACAAAATCTCCTACGAGCAGTACTTC
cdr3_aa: CASSEGHKISYEQYF

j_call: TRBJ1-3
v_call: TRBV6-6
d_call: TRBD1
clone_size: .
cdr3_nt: TGTGCCAGCAGGGACAGGGGACGGCTCTCTGGAAACACCATATATTTT
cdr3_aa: CASRDRGRLSGNTIYF

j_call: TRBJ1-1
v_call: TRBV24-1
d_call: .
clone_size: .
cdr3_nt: TGTGCCACTCGGGATTCAGATATGAACACTGAAGCTTTCTTT
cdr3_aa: CATRDSDMNTEAFF

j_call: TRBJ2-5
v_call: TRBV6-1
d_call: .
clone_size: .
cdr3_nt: TGTGCCAGCAGTGAAGTTGGAGCCGTTCAGGAGACCCAGTACTTC
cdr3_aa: CASSEVGAVQETQYF

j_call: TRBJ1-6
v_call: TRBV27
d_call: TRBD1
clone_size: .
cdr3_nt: TGTGCCAGCAGGATGGACAGGGTTGGGCGTAATTCACCCCTCCACTTT
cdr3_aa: CASRMDRVGRNSPLHF

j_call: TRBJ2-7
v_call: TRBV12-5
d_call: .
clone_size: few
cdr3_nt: TGTGCTAGTGGTTTGTCGCGGGACAGCCCCTACGAGCAGTACTTC
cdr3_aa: CASGLSRDSPYEQYF

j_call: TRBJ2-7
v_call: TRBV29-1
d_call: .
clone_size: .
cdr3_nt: TGCAGCGTTGAGTTGGCCCCGTACGAGCAGTACTTC
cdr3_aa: CSVELAPYEQYF

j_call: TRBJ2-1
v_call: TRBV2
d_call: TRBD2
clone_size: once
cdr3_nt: TGTGCCAGCAACTCTTTAGCGGGGGGGCCCGGGGAGCAGTTCTTC
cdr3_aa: CASNSLAGGPGEQFF

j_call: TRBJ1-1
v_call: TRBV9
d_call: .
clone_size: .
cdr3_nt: TGTGCCAGCAGCGAGATGGGCCTCGCCACTGAAGCTTTCTTT
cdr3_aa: CASSEMGLATEAFF

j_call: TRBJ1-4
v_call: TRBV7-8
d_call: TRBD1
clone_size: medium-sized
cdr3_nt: TGTGCCAGCAGCCCGACACCGACAGGGGCCCCAATGGGAAAACTGTTTTTT
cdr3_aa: CASSPTPTGAPMGKLFF

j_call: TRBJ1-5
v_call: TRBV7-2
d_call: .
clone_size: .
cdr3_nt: TGTGCCAGCAGCTTAATGAGTAACCAGCCCCAGCATTTT
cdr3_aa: CASSLMSNQPQHF

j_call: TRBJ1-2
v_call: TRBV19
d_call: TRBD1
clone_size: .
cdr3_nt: TGTGCCAGTAGTAGAAGGACAGGGGCAGCTAACTATGGCTACACCTTC
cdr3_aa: CASSRRTGAANYGYTF

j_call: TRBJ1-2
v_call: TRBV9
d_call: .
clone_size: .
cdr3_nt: TGTGCCAGCAGCGTAGATGGCCGCAGTGGCTACACCTTC
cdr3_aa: CASSVDGRSGYTF

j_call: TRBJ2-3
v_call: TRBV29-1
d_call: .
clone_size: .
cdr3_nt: TGCAGCGTTGCCAGCGGCGCAGATACGCAGTATTTT
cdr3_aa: CSVASGADTQYF

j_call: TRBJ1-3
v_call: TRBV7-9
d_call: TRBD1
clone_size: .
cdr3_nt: TGTGCCAGCAGCTCCGGACAGGGGGCATCCGGAAACACCATATATTTT
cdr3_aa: CASSSGQGASGNTIYF

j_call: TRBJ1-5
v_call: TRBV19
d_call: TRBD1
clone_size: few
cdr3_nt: TGTGCCAGTAGCGACAGGGGTGAGGACAATCAGCCCCAGCATTTT
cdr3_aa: CASSDRGEDNQPQHF

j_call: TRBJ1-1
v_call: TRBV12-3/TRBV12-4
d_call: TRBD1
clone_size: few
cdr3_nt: TGTGCCAGCAGCCGGGACAGACGCACTGAAGCTTTCTTT
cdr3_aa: CASSRDRRTEAFF

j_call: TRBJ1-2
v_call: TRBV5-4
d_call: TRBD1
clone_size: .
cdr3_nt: TGTGCCAGCAGCTTGGGCAGGGGGTCGTATGGCTACACCTTC
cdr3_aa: CASSLGRGSYGYTF

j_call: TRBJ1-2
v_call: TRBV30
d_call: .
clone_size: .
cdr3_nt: TGTGCCTGGAGTGTAGGAGGATCGGGCGGCTACACCTTC
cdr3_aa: CAWSVGGSGGYTF

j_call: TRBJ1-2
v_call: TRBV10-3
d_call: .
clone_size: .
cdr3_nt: TGTGCCATCAGTGACGGATCGGTAGCAGGGAGGGTAGTGGATGGCTACACCTTC
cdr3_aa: CAISDGSVAGRVVDGYTF

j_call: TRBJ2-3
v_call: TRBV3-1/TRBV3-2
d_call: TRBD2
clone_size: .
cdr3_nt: TGTGCCAGCAGCGGACTACTAGCGGAAGACACAGATACGCAGTATTTT
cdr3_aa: CASSGLLAEDTDTQYF

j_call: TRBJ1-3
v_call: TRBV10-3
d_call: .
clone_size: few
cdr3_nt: TGTGCCATCAGTGAGTATGTCAACTCTGGAAACACCATATATTTT
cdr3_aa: CAISEYVNSGNTIYF

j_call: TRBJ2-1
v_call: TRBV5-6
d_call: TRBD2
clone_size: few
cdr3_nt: TGTGCCAGCAGCTTTAGCGGGGGGGCCTACAATGAGCAGTTCTTC
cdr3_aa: CASSFSGGAYNEQFF

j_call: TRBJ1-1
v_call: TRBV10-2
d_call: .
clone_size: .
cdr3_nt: TGCGCCAGCAGTGTAGATAGGGGAAACACTGAAGCTTTCTTT
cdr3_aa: CASSVDRGNTEAFF

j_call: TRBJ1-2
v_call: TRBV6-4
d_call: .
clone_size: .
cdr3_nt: TGTGCCAGCAGAACCGACAGCTATGGCTACACCTTC
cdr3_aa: CASRTDSYGYTF

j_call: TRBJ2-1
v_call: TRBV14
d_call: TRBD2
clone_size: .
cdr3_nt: TGTGCCAGCAGCGCTCTCACTAGCGGGGGGGCAAGGGGTGAGCAGTTCTTC
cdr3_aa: CASSALTSGGARGEQFF

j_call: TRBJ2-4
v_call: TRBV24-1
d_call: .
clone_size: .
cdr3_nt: TGTGCCACCGGATACAGGGAACGGGGTCGAAACATTCAGTACTTC
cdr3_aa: CATGYRERGRNIQYF

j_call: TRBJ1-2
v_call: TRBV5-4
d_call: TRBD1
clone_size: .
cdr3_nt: TGTGCCAGCAGCCGGGACAGCGCTAACTATGGCTACACCTTC
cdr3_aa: CASSRDSANYGYTF

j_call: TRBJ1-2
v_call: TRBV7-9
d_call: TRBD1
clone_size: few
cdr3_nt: TGTGCCAGCAGCTTAGGACAGGGCTATGGCTACACCTTC
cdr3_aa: CASSLGQGYGYTF

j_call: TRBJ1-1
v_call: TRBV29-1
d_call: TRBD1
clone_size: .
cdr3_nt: TGCAGCGTTGGCTACAGGGGGACTGAAGCTTTCTTT
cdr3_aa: CSVGYRGTEAFF

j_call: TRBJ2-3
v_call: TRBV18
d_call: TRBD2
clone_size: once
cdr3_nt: TGTGCCAGCTCCCTCAATCGACTAGCGGGGGGTCGAATCACAGATACGCAGTATTTT
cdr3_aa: CASSLNRLAGGRITDTQYF

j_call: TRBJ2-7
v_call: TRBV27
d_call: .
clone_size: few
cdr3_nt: TGTGCCAGCAGTTACCAACCCACGCTCCAGGGAAACTCCGGCGAGCAGTACTTC
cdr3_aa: CASSYQPTLQGNSGEQYF

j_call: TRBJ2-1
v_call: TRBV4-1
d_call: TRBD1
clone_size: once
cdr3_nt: TGCGCCAGCAGCCAGCCGGGACAGGCTAGTATCCATGAGCAGTTCTTC
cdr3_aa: CASSQPGQASIHEQFF

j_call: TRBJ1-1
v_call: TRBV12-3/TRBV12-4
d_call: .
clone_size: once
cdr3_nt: TGTGCCAGCAGTTTGACAACGAACACTGAAGCTTTCTTT
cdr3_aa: CASSLTTNTEAFF

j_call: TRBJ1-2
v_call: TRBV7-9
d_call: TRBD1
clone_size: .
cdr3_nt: TGTGCCAGCAGTTCAACAGGGGGCGGCTATGGCTACACCTTC
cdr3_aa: CASSSTGGGYGYTF

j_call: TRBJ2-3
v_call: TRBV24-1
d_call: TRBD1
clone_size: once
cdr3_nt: TGTGCCACCAGTGATTTACCGGGACAGGGGCATTCCGAAGATACGCAGTATTTT
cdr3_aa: CATSDLPGQGHSEDTQYF

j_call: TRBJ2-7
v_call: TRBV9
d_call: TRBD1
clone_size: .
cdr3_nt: TGTGCCAGCAGCGTCCGGGACAGCTCCTACGAGCAGTACTTC
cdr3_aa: CASSVRDSSYEQYF

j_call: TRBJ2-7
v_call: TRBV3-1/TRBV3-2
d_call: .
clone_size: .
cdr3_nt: TGTGCCAGCAGAGGGGGTTTCACGGTCGACGAGCAGTACTTC
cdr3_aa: CASRGGFTVDEQYF